This T cell receptor (beta chain) appears in the sequencing data of a study of blood T cell repertoires in COVID-19. Study overall: From T cells, B-cell-depleted T cells, or PBMCs came the material, which was cDNA or gDNA.

Trimming took 6 bases from V and 8 from J, leaving 11 bases between them. The CDR3 is 13 residues long. Per germline, CDR1 LGHNA and CDR2 YSLEER. Data came from immunoSEQ multiplex PCR; TCRdb stores just in-frame clones and leaves some out. Among about 260,000 clones listed, over 80% were seen once. Patients from Seattle were sampled longitudinally, starting during active infection. The rearrangement uses TRBV4-3 and TRBJ1-6; D unresolved. This TCR was sampled from a woman aged 70-85 years with COVID-19, enrolled during active disease. The sample was peripheral blood. The CDR3 loop is CASRGSQDSPLHF. As DNA, the CDR3 is TGCGCCAGCAGAGGGAGCCAGGATTCACCCCTCCACTTT.